This paragraph reports one T cell receptor (beta chain). Its specificity is unknown. The data are from a study of cytomegalovirus exposure and HLA in healthy donors. The primer mix had 60 Vbeta and 13 Jbeta primers. The table came from immunoSEQ multiplex PCR; TCRdb's copy has only in-frame clones and leaves some out. The repertoire holds 210,000 or so clones, with approximately 82% as singletons. Findings of the study overall: Reports credit the classifier with highly specific, highly sensitive diagnosis of cytomegalovirus status.

V lost 3 bases and J 2 bases, leaving 7 bases between the germline ends. Germline V CDR1 and CDR2: SGHAT, FQNNGV. The CDR3 covers 13 residues. The TCR was taken from a woman aged 45 to 65 in good health and CMV-seropositive. V is TRBV11-2 and J is TRBJ2-5, with TRBD1 as a possible D gene (6 bases). Sequenced material: PBMCs. This CDR3 reads CASSFGQQETQYF. The CDR3 DNA sequence: TGTGCCAGCAGCTTTGGACAGCAAGAGACCCAGTACTTC.